The next 9 T cell receptor delta chains were all read from a single sample in a study of γδ T cells in repeated Plasmodium falciparum infection. TCRdb re-processed the multiplex PCR reads via CATT. This table has around 86,000 delta-chain clones, about 1.5% appearing once. Bulk repertoires came from Vgamma9/Vdelta2+ or Vdelta2-negative gammadelta T cells flow-sorted from PBMC. Specimen: gamma-delta T cells from blood. The receptors were sampled from a pool of human donors (malaria-infected and uninfected, not separated).

This clone has just a few counts. This likely traces to a read error, being one base from a far larger clone. The sample contains more than one DNA sequence encoding this CDR3. The rearrangement joins TRDV2 to TRDJ3, with 9 bases matching TRDD3. The J gene is absent in TCRdb and was assigned here via DNA matching to germline. Germline assignment: CDR1 GEAIGNYY and CDR2 EKD. There are 22 residues in the CDR3. The CDR3 bases are TGTGCCTGTGACACGGCAGGATACGGGGGGATACCGGGCTCCTGGGATACCCGACAGATGTTTTTC. Protein: CACDTAGYGGIPGSWDTRQMFF.

With regard to this clone: TCRdb pairs this DNA with a much larger clone's protein that differs at residue 11, likely a read error; the protein shown was translated from the DNA. The gene calls are TRDV2 and TRDJ2, with a tentative D call TRDD3 (6 bases). Assignment of the J gene here rests on matching the DNA to germline, because TCRdb gives none. The CDR3 spans 17 residues. Germline V gene lookup returns CDR1 GEAIGNYY and CDR2 EKD. V was trimmed by 0 bases and J by 4 bases, leaving 17 bases between them. The CDR3 loop reads CACDTVLGTNPTAQLFF. The CDR3 DNA reads as TGTGCCTGTGACACCGTACTGGGAACGAACCCGACAGCACAACTCTTCTTT.

Concerning this clone: A far larger clone is one base from this, pointing to a likely read error. Other DNA sequences within the sample encode an identical CDR3. This chain uses TRDV1 with TRDJ1; 10 bases map to TRDD3. TCRdb gives no J gene; it was assigned here by matching the DNA to germline. Germline values: CDR1 TSWWSYY, CDR2 QGS. The CDR3 runs 21 residues. J gave up 3 bases and V 1 base, and 20 bases lay outside the gene matches. CDR3 sequence reads: CALGEPPFPSIGGYGADKLIF. The CDR3 nucleotides read TGTGCTCTTGGGGAACCCCCCTTCCCCTCAATCGGGGGATACGGAGCCGATAAACTCATCTTT.

Many counts were recorded for this clone. TCRdb pairs this DNA with a much larger clone's protein that differs at residue 4, likely a read error; the protein shown was translated from the DNA. The V gene is TRDV1, the J gene TRDJ1, with 9 bases lining up with TRDD3. CDR3 length: 18 amino acids. CDR1 is TSWWSYY, CDR2 QGS, per germline. The CDR3 sequence: CALWELSYWGTPYSKLIF. The CDR3, as DNA: TGTGCTCTTTGGGAACTGTCCTACTGGGGGACCCCCTATAGTAAACTCATCTTT.

This clone occurred a few times. This likely traces to a read error, being one base from a far larger clone. The same CDR3 is also encoded by other DNA sequences in this sample. The genes are TRDV1 and TRDJ1, with TRDD3 as a possible D gene (6 bases). The V gene's germline CDR1 is TSWWSYY and CDR2 QGS. This CDR3 is 12 amino acids long. The CDR3 protein is CALGEYTDKLIF. CDR3 nucleotides: TGTGCTCTGGGGGAATACACCGATAAACTCATCTTT.

This clone was observed a handful of times. This probably arose from a read error, given a far larger clone one base away. The sample carries other DNA sequences with the same CDR3. The chain recombines TRDV2 with TRDJ1, with D hard to call. The CDR3 is made up of 14 amino acids. Germline-derived CDR1 and CDR2 are GEAIGNYY and EKD. Trimming removed 0 bases at V and 1 base at J, with 8 bases between. DNA for the CDR3: TGTGCCTGTGACACCGGTACTTGCACCGATAAACTCATCTTT. Translating gives CACDTGTCTDKLIF.

Concerning this clone: A single base is all that separates this from a far larger clone, so a read error is likely. No DNA is shown, since the ends of the CDR3 on it are uncertain; the CDR3 is the one TCRdb lists. The chain is built from TRDV2 and TRDJ1; TRDD3 reflects the table's D call only, with no check against the DNA. CDR1 and CDR2 (germline): GEAIGNYY, EKD. Both ends counted, the CDR3 spans 16 residues. The chain's CDR3 is CACDGLGIGNTDKLIF.

This clone appeared a few times. TCRdb records a much larger clone's protein for this DNA, with a difference at residue 5 that likely arises from a read error; the protein given is the translation of the DNA. The gene calls are TRDV1 and TRDJ1; maybe TRDD2 (5 bases). Trimming removed 3 bases at V and 0 bases at J, with 8 bases between. Germline CDR1 TSWWSYY, CDR2 QGS. The length of the CDR3 is 14 residues. The CDR3 DNA is TGTGCTCTTGGGGATCCTTCGTACACCGATAAACTCATCTTT. This sequence encodes CALGDPSYTDKLIF.

This clone showed up just a few times. With a far larger clone one base away, a read error is the likely cause. Additional DNA sequences in this sample encode the identical CDR3. The chain uses TRDV2 and TRDJ1; 8 bases map to TRDD3. TCRdb is silent on the J gene; assignment here came from matching the DNA to germline. Germline CDR1 and CDR2: GEAIGNYY and EKD. The CDR3 loop spans 19 amino acids. V shed 1 base and J 2 bases; nucleotides not matched to a gene: 17. DNA for the CDR3: TGTGCCTGTGACACGGTGGGGGATCCCCCTCGGAGGAGGACCGATAAACTCATCTTT. Protein sequence: CACDTVGDPPRRRTDKLIF.